This TCR beta chain was found in a study of shared clonotypes between healthy human individuals (TCRdb year 2020). Describing the broader study: Three men and two women, aged 18 to 49 years, made up the cohort. To estimate repertoire size and how much clonotype sharing occurs between individuals, the study deeply sequenced the blood TCR repertoires of several healthy adults. Each donor's leukapheresis produced roughly between roughly 0.85 and 10 billion PBMCs. To increase sequencing depth and limit assay-specific biases, TCR repertoire library preparation and sequencing were carried out by different laboratories using diverse techniques. For each donor, CD4 naive and CD4 memory were each given three plates, CD8 naive was given two plates, and CD8 memory was given one plate.

What the authors observed across the whole study: The small number of donors limited the genetic and exposure-history diversity represented. Naive subsets generally had larger estimated clonotype richness than memory subsets. Sharing across a few donors was observed for approximately 5% of naive CD4, over 3% of naive CD8, about 2.5% of memory CD4, and approximately 0.41% of memory CD8 clonotypes. Higher generation probabilities were observed for clonotypes shared by all four sorted-subset donors than for non-shared clonotypes. Only blood was sampled, and tissue TCR repertoires likely differ from those in blood. Incomplete sequencing was indicated by rarefaction of sorted-subset datasets, despite the large sequencing depth. Pairwise subsampling indicated that sequencing depth was expected to affect the degree of clonotype sharing among donors.

The donors were healthy, HIV-negative adults with no recently reported acute infections or vaccinations. Every donor was a Caucasian adult residing in Nashville, Tennessee, USA. CD4+ T cells were enriched by magnetic negative selection, after which naive cells were positively selected on CD45RA and the negative fraction was taken as the memory subset. Blood was collected by leukapheresis, and PBMCs were isolated by Ficoll-Histopaque density gradient centrifugation and then cryopreserved in liquid nitrogen vapor phase. Purity and quantity of every magnetically sorted T cell population were checked by analytical flow cytometry. Genomic DNA was isolated from each sorted fraction and quantified by UV absorbance on a Nanodrop 2000c. The CDR3 numbers 13 residues from cysteine through phenylalanine. Kept here is only the CDR3 DNA, which spans 39 bases and is read in frame from base 1. CDR1 is given as LNHDA and CDR2 as SQIVND, both from the germline V gene (reference sequence). V is clipped by 7 bases and J by 5 bases, and the sequence between their germline boundaries is 15 bases long.

On this clone itself: It lacks a known antigen. Per-base quality was not reported, and no clone a single base away is much larger than it.

TCR CDR3 regions were amplified from genomic DNA by multiplex PCR using the deep immunoSEQ assay. For each cell subset, the extracted genomic DNA was distributed evenly across all wells of several immunoSEQ 96-well plates, and each plate served as one replicate. For sorted subsets, approximately 200 ng of genomic DNA, equivalent to some 33,000 T cell genomes, went into each replicate PCR. Purified libraries were measured with a Qubit 3.0 fluorometer, size-checked on a Bioanalyzer 2100, and measured again with the KAPA Library Quantification kit. A separate single-read 150-cycle Illumina NextSeq 550 flow cell was used to sequence each immunoSEQ 96-well plate. In the source study's methods: The immunoSEQ output contained only junctional sequences without quality scores, so filtering could not match that applied to full-length reads. Sequences were annotated with PyIR, a Python wrapper for IgBLAST v1.9, using IMGT germline references to assign V/J genes and CDR3. Reads were filtered out if the reads had weak V/J assignments (E-value above 1e-6), no CDR3, stop codons, out-of-frame junctions, or ambiguous translated residues. V3J clonotypes were defined as sequences sharing an identical inferred V gene, J gene, and CDR3 amino acid sequence. Percentage overlap between repertoires was computed as shared unique clonotypes divided by the size of the smaller repertoire. Richness of each repertoire was evaluated using RTK rarefaction, the Chao1 estimator, and Recon v2.1 estimates of unobserved clonotypes. Generation probabilities for all TCRbeta clonotypes obtained by the gDNA method from a handful of donors were computed using OLGA. TCRdb took this table from immuneACCESS and kept in-frame rearrangements with V and J called. Such tables lack part of the clones; where checked against another copy, unresolved V genes explain under half of the gap, and the rest is unexplained. For V, J and clone size, that table is used; D and trimming come from the DNA. Present in this sample are roughly 1,600,000 clones, 98% of which were seen just once. The top ten clones comprise about 0.35% of the sample.

The chain was built from TRBV19 and TRBJ2-7; the D gene is unclear. Sequenced material: naive CD4+ T cells sorted from blood. The sample's cell subset or site label, decoded: CD45RA+ positively selected. This sequence originates from a man younger than 45 in good health. The CDR3 amino acid sequence is: CASNSRFGDEQYF. The sequence in DNA is TGTGCCAGTAATTCGCGTTTTGGTGACGAGCAGTACTTC. The reference TRBV19 and TRBJ2-7 proteins fill in what lies around the CDR3, so the full variable domain reads DGGITQSPKYLFRKEGQNVTLSCEQNLNHDAMYWYRQDPGQGLRLIYYSQIVNDFQKGDIAEGYSVSREKKESFPLTVTSAQKNPTAFYLCASNSRFGDEQYFGPGTRLTVT.